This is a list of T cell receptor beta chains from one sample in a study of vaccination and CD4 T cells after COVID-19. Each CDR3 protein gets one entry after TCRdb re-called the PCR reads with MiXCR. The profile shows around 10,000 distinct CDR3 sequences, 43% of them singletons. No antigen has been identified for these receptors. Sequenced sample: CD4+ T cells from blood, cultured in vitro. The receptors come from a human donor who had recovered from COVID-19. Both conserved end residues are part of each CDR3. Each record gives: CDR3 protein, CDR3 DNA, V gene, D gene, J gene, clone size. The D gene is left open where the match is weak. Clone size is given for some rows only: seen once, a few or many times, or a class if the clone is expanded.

CASSLGERSSYNSPLHF	TGTGCCAGCAGTTTGGGAGAAAGGAGCTCCTATAATTCACCCCTCCACTTT	TRBV12-3/TRBV12-4	NA	TRBJ1-6	NA
CASSPAWAGRGEKLFF	TGTGCCAGCAGCCCGGCCTGGGCAGGACGAGGGGAAAAACTGTTTTTT	TRBV2	NA	TRBJ1-4	NA
CAWSGTGQGVFGYTF	TGTGCCTGGAGTGGAACTGGACAGGGAGTTTTTGGCTACACCTTC	TRBV30	TRBD1	TRBJ1-2	NA
CASSYLTGGYEQYF	TGTGCCAGCAGTTACTTAACAGGGGGCTACGAGCAGTACTTC	TRBV6-2/TRBV6-3	TRBD1	TRBJ2-7	NA
CSARFPGIYGYTF	TGCAGTGCTAGATTCCCGGGGATCTATGGCTACACCTTC	TRBV20-1	NA	TRBJ1-2	NA
CASSPGGYYGYTF	TGTGCCAGCAGCCCCGGCGGGTACTATGGCTACACCTTC	TRBV7-2	NA	TRBJ1-2	NA
CASSLRQGAQTQYF	TGCGCCAGCAGCTTAAGACAGGGGGCACAGACCCAGTACTTC	TRBV5-1	TRBD1	TRBJ2-5	NA
CSAGQGLNQPQHF	TGCAGTGCCGGACAGGGGCTCAATCAGCCCCAGCATTTT	TRBV20-1	TRBD1	TRBJ1-5	NA
CATSDSAVRTLNEQFF	TGTGCCACCAGTGATTCAGCGGTCCGCACCCTCAATGAGCAGTTCTTC	TRBV24-1	NA	TRBJ2-1	NA
CASTPGGMYTDTQYF	TGTGCCAGCACCCCCGGAGGGATGTACACAGATACGCAGTATTTT	TRBV6-2/TRBV6-3	NA	TRBJ2-3	NA
CASSSRDSSYEQYF	TGTGCCAGCAGTTCACGGGACAGTTCCTACGAGCAGTACTTC	TRBV12-3/TRBV12-4	TRBD1	TRBJ2-7	NA
CAWSAQNNSPLHF	TGTGCCTGGAGTGCACAAAATAATTCACCCCTCCACTTT	TRBV30	NA	TRBJ1-6	few
CASGYLAGNFAGELFF	TGTGCTAGTGGTTACCTAGCGGGGAACTTTGCCGGGGAGCTGTTTTTT	TRBV12-5	TRBD2	TRBJ2-2	NA